The 26 T cell receptor beta chains presented below share a single source sample, sequenced in a study of blood T cell repertoires in COVID-19. The assay was immunoSEQ multiplex PCR, and TCRdb's table has in-frame clones only and misses some. The data contain approximately 160,000 clones, 80% to 90% of them singletons. The specimen sequenced was PBMCs or T cells enriched from blood (not recorded which). The receptors were sampled from a man between 45 and 60 years old who had recovered from COVID-19.

The V gene is TRBV30, the J gene TRBJ1-2; possible D gene TRBD1, 6 bases. CDR1 and CDR2 from the germline V gene are GTSNPN and SVGIG (reference sequence). The CDR3 runs to 14 residues. V was trimmed by 0 bases and J by 4 bases, leaving 12 bases between them. CDR3 in amino acids: CAWSVRGQLYGYTF. The CDR3 DNA reads TGTGCCTGGAGTGTACGCGGACAGCTCTATGGCTACACCTTC.

The genes are TRBV4-1 and TRBJ2-7, with 11 bases fitting TRBD1. From germline, CDR1 is MGHRA and CDR2 YSYEKL. This CDR3 has 17 amino acids. V dropped 3 bases and J dropped 1; count of bases not matched to a gene: 8. CDR3 in amino acids: CASSQDRDRGMSYEQYF. The CDR3 coding sequence is TGCGCCAGCAGCCAGGACCGGGACAGGGGGATGTCCTACGAGCAGTACTTC.

V usage is TRBV7-9 and J usage is TRBJ1-4; D may be TRBD1 (5 bases). The CDR3 is made up of 15 amino acids. Looked up from germline, CDR1 is SEHNR and CDR2 is FQNEAQ (reference sequence). V was pared by 4 bases and J by 4 bases, with 13 bases between. This chain's CDR3 is CASSSGGVGNEKLFF. CDR3 DNA sequence: TGTGCCAGCAGCTCCGGGGGGGTTGGTAATGAAAAACTGTTTTTT.

This clone was detected a few times. Other DNA sequences from this sample encode an identical CDR3 as well. The chain recombines TRBV7-8 with TRBJ1-4; 7 bases fit TRBD1. Trimming at V came to 5 bases and at J to 7 bases, leaving 7 bases not matched to a gene. Germline CDR1 reads SGHVS; CDR2 reads FQNEAQ. CDR3 size: 14 residues. CDR3: CASSLRQGGEKLFF. Written as DNA, the CDR3 is TGTGCCAGCAGCCTCAGACAGGGCGGTGAAAAACTGTTTTTT.

The J gene is TRBJ2-5, the V gene TRBV7-9, with a possible D match to TRBD1 (6 bases). CDR3 length equals 13 residues. Between the trimmed V and J ends, which lost 7 bases and 1 base, there was a span of 10 bases. Per germline, CDR1 SEHNR and CDR2 FQNEAQ (reference sequence). The CDR3: CASNRDTQETQYF. The DNA for the CDR3 is TGTGCCAGCAACCGGGACACCCAAGAGACCCAGTACTTC.

The V and J genes are TRBV7-3 and TRBJ1-6; D call uncertain. This CDR3 comprises 15 residues. The germline CDR1 and CDR2 sequences are SGHTA and FQGTGA. Trimming took off 5 bases at V and 8 bases at J, with 16 bases between the two ends. The CDR3 DNA reads TGTGCCAGCAGCCAAGGTGGAGGACTTCATTCACCCCTCCACTTT. Protein sequence: CASSQGGGLHSPLHF.

This chain links TRBV5-5 with TRBJ1-5; D possibly corresponds to TRBD1 (6 bases). The CDR3 consists of 14 residues. Germline V gene data show CDR1 as SGHKS and CDR2 as YYEKEE (reference sequence). Trimming removed 4 bases from V and 6 bases from J, with 14 bases in between. This CDR3 is CASSAGTRSQPQHF. As DNA, the CDR3 is TGTGCCAGCAGCGCCGGGACAAGGAGTCAGCCCCAGCATTTT.

This chain links TRBV5-4 with TRBJ2-7; 10 bases agree with TRBD2. Trimming cost V 1 base and J 7 bases; bases outside gene matches: 5. Germline V CDR1 and CDR2: SGHNT, YYREEE (reference sequence). CDR3 length: 14 residues. For the CDR3, the DNA is TGTGCCAGCAGCTTGAGCGGGGGGGCGTCTGAGCAGTACTTC. This encodes CASSLSGGASEQYF.

The chain is built from TRBV5-3 and TRBJ2-3; 12 bases fit TRBD2. TRBV5-3 counts as an open reading frame of uncertain function. Trimming removed 1 base from V and 1 base from J; junction bases left unmatched: 7. The CDR3 has 18 residues. In nucleotides, the CDR3 is TGTGCCAGAAGCTTGAGGCCTAGCGGGGGGGATGGCACAGATACGCAGTATTTT. It yields the protein CARSLRPSGGDGTDTQYF.

This clone has only one observation. V gene TRBV30 combines with J gene TRBJ2-1; 9 bases map to TRBD1. This CDR3 has 14 residues. CDR1 and CDR2 (germline): GTSNPN, SVGIG (reference sequence). Trimming cost V 3 bases and J 7 bases; bases outside gene matches: 7. In DNA, the CDR3 is TGTGCCTGGAGAAGGCCGGGACAGGGAAATGAGCAGTTCTTC. Amino acid sequence: CAWRRPGQGNEQFF.

This clone was detected once. This rearrangement joins TRBV19 to TRBJ2-1; TRBD2 matches at 9 bases. The CDR3 runs to 15 residues. Germline-derived CDR1 and CDR2 are LNHDA and SQIVND (reference sequence). Trimming cost V 5 bases and J 2 bases; bases outside gene matches: 4. CDR3 sequence: CASSLAGGPYNEQFF. CDR3 nucleotides: TGTGCCAGTAGTCTTGCGGGGGGGCCCTACAATGAGCAGTTCTTC.

This clone appeared a few times. The chain employs TRBV5-1 and TRBJ2-7, with 8 bases aligning to TRBD1. The junction had 5 bases not matched to a gene; V was cut back by 4 bases and J by 2 bases. The CDR3 totals 14 residues. Germline lookup yields CDR1 SGHRS and CDR2 YFSETQ. CDR3 DNA: TGCGCCAGCAGCGCCGGACAGGGTACCTACGAGCAGTACTTC. It encodes CASSAGQGTYEQYF.

The chain is built from TRBV5-1 and TRBJ1-1, with 9 bases that match TRBD1. The germline CDR1 and CDR2 sequences are SGHRS and YFSETQ. The CDR3 is 14 amino acids. V lost 3 bases and J lost 5; bases outside the gene matches: 5. This CDR3 is CASSSQDRGTEAFF. CDR3 DNA: TGCGCCAGCAGCTCACAGGACAGGGGAACTGAAGCTTTCTTT.

The V call is TRBV6-5, the J call TRBJ1-1; D is unresolved. This CDR3 contains 13 residues. Germline lookup yields CDR1 MNHEY and CDR2 SVGAGI. With 2 bases removed from V and 5 bases from J, the gap between germline ends came to 9 bases. CDR3 amino acids: CASSYGQLTEAFF. The CDR3 region has the DNA TGTGCCAGCAGTTACGGGCAGTTGACTGAAGCTTTCTTT.

The chain is built from TRBV6-1 and TRBJ2-7, with 9 bases lining up with TRBD1. Per germline, CDR1 MNHNS and CDR2 SASEGT. The CDR3 totals 15 residues. The V gene end was trimmed by 3 bases and the J gene end by 3 bases; junction bases not matched to a gene: 6. DNA of the CDR3: TGTGCCAGCAGTGACCCCGGGACAGGGCTCTACGAGCAGTACTTC. It encodes CASSDPGTGLYEQYF.

This chain joins TRBV29-1 and TRBJ1-3, with no clear D. This CDR3 is built from 13 residues. V was clipped by 1 base and J by 8 bases, with 12 bases between them. The V gene's germline CDR1 is SQVTM and CDR2 ANQGSEA. CDR3 nucleotide sequence: TGCAGCGTTGAAGGCCAGAGGGAGGACACCATATATTTT. Its protein product is CSVEGQREDTIYF.

In DNA, the CDR3 is TGTGCCAGCAGTCGAGCTTACTATCAGCCCCAGCATTTT. This sequence encodes CASSRAYYQPQHF. The J gene is TRBJ1-5, the V gene TRBV27; unclear D gene. From germline, CDR1 is MNHEY and CDR2 SMNVEV (reference sequence). V was cut by 5 bases and J by 5 bases, with 10 bases left in between. The CDR3 extends over 13 amino acids.

The chain has TRBV5-1 and TRBJ2-5; 10 positions match TRBD1. The CDR3 runs 14 residues. V was pared by 5 bases and J by 5 bases, with 6 bases of the junction left unmatched. Germline V gene lookup returns CDR1 SGHRS and CDR2 YFSETQ. CDR3 coding DNA: TGCGCCAGCAGACAGACAGGGGGCAGTGAGACCCAGTACTTC. This sequence encodes CASRQTGGSETQYF.

This chain connects TRBV19 to TRBJ2-3; no clear D. With 7 bases removed from V and 1 base from J, the gap between germline ends came to 15 bases. This CDR3 is built from 15 residues. Germline V gene data show CDR1 as LNHDA and CDR2 as SQIVND (reference sequence). Written as DNA, the CDR3 is TGTGCCAGTACCATTGGAGCCGGCGGCACAGATACGCAGTATTTT. It specifies CASTIGAGGTDTQYF.

This clone was recorded once. V gene TRBV5-4 combines with J gene TRBJ1-1; possibly TRBD1 for D (5 bases). Trimming removed 5 bases from V and 1 base from J, with 18 bases in between. The CDR3 is made up of 16 amino acids. Germline loops: CDR1 SGHNT, CDR2 YYREEE (reference sequence). The CDR3 here is CASSFWGGRGNTEAFF. CDR3 DNA sequence: TGTGCCAGCAGTTTTTGGGGGGGAAGGGGGAACACTGAAGCTTTCTTT. Combining the CDR3 with reference TRBV5-4 and TRBJ1-1 gives the whole variable domain ETGVTQSPTHLIKTRGQQVTLRCSSQSGHNTVSWYQQALGQGPQFIFQYYREEENGRGNFPPRFSGLQFPNYSSELNVNALELDDSALYLCASSFWGGRGNTEAFFGQGTRLTVV.

This clone was seen once. The chain combines TRBV3-1 (or the pseudogene TRBV3-2) with TRBJ1-6; D not resolved. The CDR3 is 12 amino acids. CDR1 and CDR2 (germline): LGHDT, YNNKEL (reference sequence). The V end lost 0 bases, the J end lost 8 bases, and 2 bases lay between the germline ends. The CDR3 protein is CASSQDYSPLHF. For the CDR3, the DNA is TGTGCCAGCAGCCAAGACTATTCACCCCTCCACTTT.

The chain couples TRBV18 to TRBJ1-2; D uncertain. V was clipped by 3 bases and J by 5 bases, with 13 bases between them. This CDR3 region has 14 residues. Per germline, CDR1 KGHSH and CDR2 LQKENI. CDR3 DNA: TGTGCCAGCTCACCTTCTCAAGAAGAGTATGGCTACACCTTC. This codes for CASSPSQEEYGYTF.

This chain links TRBV19 with TRBJ2-7, with TRBD2 identical over 9 bases. Germline-derived CDR1 and CDR2 are LNHDA and SQIVND (reference sequence). V dropped 3 bases and J dropped 2; count of bases not matched to a gene: 5. The CDR3 extends over 15 amino acids. The CDR3, as DNA: TGTGCCAGTAGTATTAGCGGCGGGGGGGCCTACGAGCAGTACTTC. This encodes CASSISGGGAYEQYF.

This clone is a singleton in its sample. This sequence joins TRBV27 and TRBJ1-4, with a possible D match to TRBD1 (6 bases). Germline V CDR1 and CDR2: MNHEY, SMNVEV (reference sequence). This CDR3 spans 15 amino acids. V gave up 6 bases and J gave up 8 bases, with 19 bases separating them. This chain's CDR3 is CASSFQGFLDEKLFF. DNA of the CDR3: TGTGCCAGCAGCTTTCAGGGGTTCTTAGACGAAAAACTGTTTTTT.

The V and J genes are TRBV5-8 and TRBJ2-2, with a possible D match to TRBD2 (6 bases). The germline V gene encodes CDR1 SGHTS and CDR2 YDEGEE. The CDR3 consists of 17 residues. Trimming took off 1 base at V and 3 bases at J, with 16 bases between the two ends. The CDR3: CASSLKERAFDTGELFF. The CDR3 DNA reads as TGTGCCAGCAGCTTGAAAGAGCGGGCCTTCGACACCGGGGAGCTGTTTTTT.

V and J are TRBV19 and TRBJ1-5; the D gene is possibly TRBD1 (5 bases). Germline lookup yields CDR1 LNHDA and CDR2 SQIVND (reference sequence). The V end lost 3 bases, the J end lost 7 bases, and 16 bases lay between the germline ends. The CDR3 has 15 residues. The CDR3 bases are TGTGCCAGTAGTATTGGGCCCAGGGCGGGGCAGCCCCAGCATTTT. Amino acids: CASSIGPRAGQPQHF.